The 15 T cell receptor beta chains reported below all come from one sample, sequenced in a study of PD-1 blockade in classical Hodgkin lymphoma. Time point specified: newly diagnosed, previously untreated cHL patient sample. Assay: immunoSEQ multiplex PCR; the TCRdb copy retains only in-frame clones and omits some. Here the sample spans about 15,000 clones, 84% being singletons. Specimen: peripheral blood mononuclear cells (PBMCs). The receptor source for this set is a human donor with classical Hodgkin lymphoma.

The chain uses TRBV9 and TRBJ2-1; D might be TRBD1 (6 bases). Trimming removed 3 bases at V and 5 bases at J, with 9 bases between. This CDR3 is built from 13 residues. The germline V gene has CDR1 SGDLS and CDR2 YYNGEE. CDR3 sequence reads: CASSASGDNEQFF. CDR3 coding DNA: TGTGCCAGCAGCGCCTCAGGGGACAATGAGCAGTTCTTC. Based on the CDR3 plus reference TRBV9 and TRBJ2-1, the full variable domain is DSGVTQTPKHLITATGQRVTLRCSPRSGDLSVYWYQQSLDQGLQFLIQYYNGEERAKGNILERFSAQQFPDLHSELNLSSLELGDSALYFCASSASGDNEQFFGPGTRLTVL.

Comments on this clone: One junction end does not reproduce the germline sequence, and a read error may be involved. This sequence joins TRBV7-3 and TRBJ2-7; D unresolved. This CDR3 is 14 amino acids long. Germline V gene data show CDR1 as SGHTA and CDR2 as FQGTGA. The CDR3, as DNA: TGTGCCAGCAGGTTAAATTCTAGATCCTACGAGCAGTACTTC. It yields the protein CASRLNSRSYEQYF.

The chain combines TRBV29-1 with TRBJ2-1, with D perhaps matching TRBD1 (5 bases). Trimming shortened V by 0 bases and J by 5 bases, and 5 bases separated the two germline ends. The CDR3 totals 12 residues. Germline V gene sequence: CDR1 SQVTM, CDR2 ANQGSEA. The DNA for the CDR3 is TGCAGCGTTGAAGAGGGGCACAATGAGCAGTTCTTC. Protein: CSVEEGHNEQFF.

This clone has just a few counts. Here the CDR3 reads CASSQGFNTGELFF. CDR3 DNA: TGTGCCAGCTCTCAGGGGTTTAACACCGGGGAGCTGTTTTTT. This chain joins TRBV9 and TRBJ2-2; the D gene is possibly TRBD1 (6 bases). V lost 7 bases and J 2 bases, leaving 12 bases between the germline ends. CDR3 length: 14 amino acids. CDR1 is SGDLS and CDR2 is YYNGEE in the germline V gene.

V usage is TRBV6-1 and J usage is TRBJ2-1; D gene uncertain. In germline, CDR1 is MNHNS, CDR2 SASEGT. Trimming left V 1 base short and J 5 bases short, with 15 bases between. This CDR3 is 16 amino acids long. The CDR3 spells CASSEEPNRVHNEQFF. Here the CDR3 DNA reads TGTGCCAGCAGTGAAGAACCCAACCGGGTCCACAATGAGCAGTTCTTC.

V is TRBV7-4 and J is TRBJ2-1; the match to TRBD2 covers 9 bases. Germline CDR1 and CDR2: SGHVT and SQSDAQ. With 4 bases clipped from V and 5 bases from J, the junction kept 18 bases outside the gene matches. CDR3 length equals 19 residues. In nucleotides, the CDR3 is TGTGCCAGCAGCTCAATGTATGACCCGGGACTAGCATACCACAATGAGCAGTTCTTC. Translation: CASSSMYDPGLAYHNEQFF. Combining the CDR3 with reference TRBV7-4 and TRBJ2-1 gives the whole variable domain GAGVSQSPRYKVAKRGRDVALRCDSISGHVTLYWYRQTLGQGSEVLTYSQSDAQRDKSGRPSGRFSAERPERSVSTLKIQRTEQGDSAVYLCASSSMYDPGLAYHNEQFFGPGTRLTVL.

This chain uses TRBV5-1 with TRBJ1-1; a weak D match, TRBD1 (5 bases). The germline gives CDR1 SGHRS, CDR2 YFSETQ. The CDR3 covers 14 residues. V lost 4 bases to trimming and J lost 1 base, with 11 bases between them. The CDR3 reads CASSQGLTNTEAFF. The CDR3 DNA follows: TGCGCCAGCAGCCAGGGACTCACGAACACTGAAGCTTTCTTT.

The chain recombines TRBV7-9 with TRBJ1-5; D unclear. The germline CDR1 and CDR2 sequences are SEHNR and FQNEAQ (reference sequence). V dropped 3 bases and J dropped 4 bases, with 4 bases sitting between them. The CDR3 has 12 residues. CDR3: CASSFGNQPQHF. CDR3 in DNA: TGTGCCAGCAGCTTCGGTAATCAGCCCCAGCATTTT.

The V gene is TRBV14, the J gene TRBJ1-5, with D tentatively TRBD1 (6 bases). The CDR3 covers 15 residues. V shed 0 bases and J shed 2 bases, with 8 bases lying between them. CDR1 SGHDN and CDR2 FVKESK come from the germline V gene. For the CDR3, the DNA is TGTGCCAGCAGCCAAGAGTACAGGGGCAATCAGCCCCAGCATTTT. It yields the protein CASSQEYRGNQPQHF. Full variable domain (missing parts from reference TRBV14 and TRBJ1-5): EAGVTQFPSHSVIEKGQTVTLRCDPISGHDNLYWYRRVMGKEIKFLLHFVKESKQDESGMPNNRFLAERTGGTYSTLKVQPAELEDSGVYFCASSQEYRGNQPQHFGDGTRLSIL.

V is TRBV19 and J is TRBJ2-7; 7 positions agree with TRBD1. Per germline, CDR1 LNHDA and CDR2 SQIVND (reference sequence). CDR3 size: 15 residues. The J segment lost 0 bases and the V segment lost 6 bases, leaving 8 bases of the junction unmatched. This CDR3 reads CASSFTGVSSYEQYF. The DNA for the CDR3 is TGTGCCAGTAGCTTCACAGGGGTAAGCTCCTACGAGCAGTACTTC.

The chain combines TRBV2 with TRBJ2-7; tentative D call: TRBD2 (5 bases). The V end lost 2 bases, the J end lost 6 bases, and 11 bases lay between the germline ends. The CDR3 spans 13 residues. The germline V gene has CDR1 SNHLY and CDR2 FYNNEI. The CDR3 is CASSETPAGEQYF. CDR3 DNA: TGTGCCAGCAGTGAAACCCCCGCGGGCGAGCAGTACTTC.

This chain connects TRBV9 to TRBJ1-1; 7 bases map to TRBD1. CDR1 is SGDLS, CDR2 YYNGEE, per germline. This CDR3 has 12 amino acids. The junction had 4 bases not matched to a gene; V was cut back by 4 bases and J by 7 bases. In nucleotides, the CDR3 is TGTGCCAGCAGCCCAGGGGGAGGTGAAGCTTTCTTT. Translating it yields CASSPGGGEAFF.

This chain uses TRBV19 with TRBJ2-7; D remains unclear. CDR3 length equals 14 residues. V lost 2 bases, J lost 0 bases, and 8 bases lay in between. The germline gives CDR1 LNHDA, CDR2 SQIVND (reference sequence). CDR3 DNA: TGTGCCAGTAGTATAACTATACCCTCCTACGAGCAGTACTTC. It yields the protein CASSITIPSYEQYF.

In DNA, the CDR3 is TGTGCCAGCAGCTTGGACAGTATGAGGACCGGGGAGCTGTTTTTT. Amino acids: CASSLDSMRTGELFF. The chain has TRBV11-2 and TRBJ2-2; possibly TRBD1 for D (6 bases). The germline V and J ends were trimmed by 3 bases and 5 bases, with 13 bases remaining between them. The CDR3 runs to 15 residues. Germline-derived CDR1 and CDR2 are SGHAT and FQNNGV.

The J gene is TRBJ2-7, the V gene TRBV28; tentative D call: TRBD1 (5 bases). Per the germline V gene, CDR1 is MDHEN and CDR2 is SYDVKM. This CDR3 comprises 14 residues. Trimming cost V 7 bases and J 6 bases, with 19 bases left between them. The chain's CDR3 is CASKKGQGMGEQYF. CDR3 in DNA: TGTGCCAGCAAGAAGGGGCAGGGAATGGGCGAGCAGTACTTC.